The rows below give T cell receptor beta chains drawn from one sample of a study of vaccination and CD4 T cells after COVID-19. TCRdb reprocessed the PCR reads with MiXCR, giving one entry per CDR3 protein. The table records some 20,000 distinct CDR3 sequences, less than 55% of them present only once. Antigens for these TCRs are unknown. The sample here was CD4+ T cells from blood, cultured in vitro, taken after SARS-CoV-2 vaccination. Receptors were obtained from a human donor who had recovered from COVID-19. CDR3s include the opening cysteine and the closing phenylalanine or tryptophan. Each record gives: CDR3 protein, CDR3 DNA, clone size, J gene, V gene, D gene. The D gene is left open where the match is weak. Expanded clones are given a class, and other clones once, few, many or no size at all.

CDR3: CASSHRVGQGSYEQYF; DNA: TGTGCCAGCAGCCACCGGGTGGGACAGGGATCCTACGAGCAGTACTTC; size: few; J: TRBJ2-7; V: TRBV27; D: TRBD1
CDR3: CASSARRGFSPLHF; DNA: TGTGCCAGCAGTGCCCGCCGGGGGTTTTCACCCCTCCACTTT; size: -; J: TRBJ1-6; V: TRBV6-1; D: -
CDR3: CASSLRGASTDTQYF; DNA: TGTGCCAGCAGTTTACGCGGGGCTAGCACAGATACGCAGTATTTT; size: -; J: TRBJ2-3; V: TRBV28; D: -
CDR3: CAGGKGMNTEAFF; DNA: TGTGCCGGTGGTAAAGGCATGAACACTGAAGCTTTCTTT; size: -; J: TRBJ1-1; V: TRBV30; D: -
CDR3: CATRRDVDQPQHF; DNA: TGTGCCACCCGCCGGGATGTGGATCAGCCCCAGCATTTT; size: -; J: TRBJ1-5; V: TRBV19; D: -
CDR3: CSARPGKRNTGELFF; DNA: TGCAGTGCTAGGCCGGGGAAGCGGAACACCGGGGAGCTGTTTTTT; size: -; J: TRBJ2-2; V: TRBV20-1; D: -
CDR3: CASSLPPTGDNQPQHF; DNA: TGTGCCAGCAGTTTACCCCCCACAGGGGACAACCAGCCCCAGCATTTT; size: -; J: TRBJ1-5; V: TRBV6-5; D: TRBD1
CDR3: CASSLGTGYQGEQFF; DNA: TGTGCCAGCAGCTTGGGGACAGGGTATCAGGGTGAGCAGTTCTTC; size: -; J: TRBJ2-1; V: TRBV5-4; D: TRBD1
CDR3: CASSLIKAPGETQYF; DNA: TGTGCCAGCAGCTTAATTAAGGCCCCGGGGGAGACCCAGTACTTC; size: few; J: TRBJ2-5; V: TRBV7-3; D: -
CDR3: CASAKFGLGSNQPQHF; DNA: TGTGCCAGCGCCAAATTTGGACTAGGGAGCAATCAGCCCCAGCATTTT; size: -; J: TRBJ1-5; V: TRBV12-3/TRBV12-4; D: -
CDR3: CSARGDQETQYF; DNA: TGCAGTGCTAGAGGCGATCAGGAGACCCAGTACTTC; size: few; J: TRBJ2-5; V: TRBV20-1; D: -
CDR3: CASSLGLAGRDTQYF; DNA: TGTGCCAGCAGCCTGGGACTAGCGGGTCGGGATACGCAGTATTTT; size: -; J: TRBJ2-3; V: TRBV7-2; D: TRBD2
CDR3: CASSPDAGGYTF; DNA: TGTGCCAGCAGCCCAGACGCGGGCGGCTACACCTTC; size: -; J: TRBJ1-2; V: TRBV6-1; D: -
CDR3: CASSRQGAIADTEAFF; DNA: TGTGCCAGCAGCCGACAGGGGGCGATTGCGGACACTGAAGCTTTCTTT; size: few; J: TRBJ1-1; V: TRBV6-1; D: TRBD1
CDR3: CASSLSTSGSPNEQFF; DNA: TGTGCCAGCAGTCTATCGACTAGCGGGAGTCCAAATGAGCAGTTCTTC; size: -; J: TRBJ2-1; V: TRBV6-1; D: TRBD2
CDR3: CASSIQHRGEQPQHF; DNA: TGTGCCAGTAGTATCCAACACAGGGGAGAGCAGCCCCAGCATTTT; size: few; J: TRBJ1-5; V: TRBV19; D: TRBD1
CDR3: CASSGTGSTEAFF; DNA: TGTGCCAGTAGCGGGACAGGTTCCACTGAAGCTTTCTTT; size: few; J: TRBJ1-1; V: TRBV19; D: TRBD1
CDR3: CASRRSGLGHSPLHF; DNA: TGTGCCAGCAGGAGGTCCGGACTTGGGCATTCACCCCTCCACTTT; size: few; J: TRBJ1-6; V: TRBV6-1; D: -
CDR3: CASSDGTTSGRPRQETQYF; DNA: TGTGCCAGCAGCGACGGAACGACTAGCGGGAGGCCCCGTCAAGAGACCCAGTACTTC; size: few; J: TRBJ2-5; V: TRBV7-2; D: TRBD2
CDR3: CSAPPTGTGGYTF; DNA: TGCAGTGCCCCCCCAACAGGGACGGGGGGCTACACCTTC; size: few; J: TRBJ1-2; V: TRBV20-1; D: -
CDR3: CASAKDRNQPQHF; DNA: TGTGCCAGCGCCAAAGACAGGAATCAGCCCCAGCATTTT; size: -; J: TRBJ1-5; V: TRBV6-1; D: -
CDR3: CASSLRGQSTDTQYF; DNA: TGTGCCAGCAGCCTAAGGGGACAGAGCACAGATACGCAGTATTTT; size: -; J: TRBJ2-3; V: TRBV7-2; D: TRBD1
CDR3: CSARQGVSADTQYF; DNA: TGCAGCGCCCGACAGGGTGTCTCGGCAGATACGCAGTATTTT; size: -; J: TRBJ2-3; V: TRBV29-1; D: TRBD1
CDR3: CASSHPRMTGNTGELFF; DNA: TGTGCCAGCAGCCACCCACGCATGACGGGGAACACCGGGGAGCTGTTTTTT; size: few; J: TRBJ2-2; V: TRBV7-9; D: -
CDR3: CASSIMGEAFF; DNA: TGTGCCAGTAGTATAATGGGTGAAGCTTTCTTT; size: -; J: TRBJ1-1; V: TRBV19; D: -
CDR3: CASHTGVGETQYF; DNA: TGCGCCAGCCATACAGGGGTGGGGGAGACCCAGTACTTC; size: -; J: TRBJ2-5; V: TRBV5-1; D: TRBD1
CDR3: CAISESGGERPQHF; DNA: TGTGCCATCAGTGAGTCAGGAGGGGAGAGGCCCCAGCATTTT; size: -; J: TRBJ1-5; V: TRBV10-3; D: -
CDR3: CASTLGQGSYEQYF; DNA: TGTGCCAGCACTCTGGGACAGGGGTCCTACGAGCAGTACTTC; size: -; J: TRBJ2-7; V: TRBV28; D: TRBD1
CDR3: CSASLGATSGRSYEQYF; DNA: TGCAGTGCTAGCTTGGGCGCGACTAGCGGGAGGTCCTACGAGCAGTACTTC; size: few; J: TRBJ2-7; V: TRBV20-1; D: TRBD2
CDR3: CASSVASEAFF; DNA: TGTGCCAGCAGTGTAGCCTCTGAAGCTTTCTTT; size: -; J: TRBJ1-1; V: TRBV28; D: -
CDR3: CASSLYGGTEAFF; DNA: TGTGCCAGCAGCCTATACGGGGGTACTGAAGCTTTCTTT; size: -; J: TRBJ1-1; V: TRBV6-2/TRBV6-3; D: -
CDR3: CAISDLAGGSTGELFF; DNA: TGTGCCATCAGTGATTTAGCGGGAGGGTCCACCGGGGAGCTGTTTTTT; size: -; J: TRBJ2-2; V: TRBV10-3; D: TRBD2
CDR3: CSARGSSGTEAFF; DNA: TGCAGTGCTAGGGGCTCCTCGGGCACTGAAGCTTTCTTT; size: -; J: TRBJ1-1; V: TRBV20-1; D: -
CDR3: CASRSGDTIYF; DNA: TGTGCCAGCAGGTCGGGGGACACCATATATTTT; size: -; J: TRBJ1-3; V: TRBV7-9; D: -
CDR3: CASSEAQNRGPNYGYTF; DNA: TGTGCCAGCAGTGAAGCACAAAACAGGGGACCCAACTATGGCTACACCTTC; size: -; J: TRBJ1-2; V: TRBV25-1; D: TRBD1
CDR3: CASRPERDTEAFF; DNA: TGTGCCAGTCGCCCCGAGAGGGACACTGAAGCTTTCTTT; size: -; J: TRBJ1-1; V: TRBV2; D: -
CDR3: CASSWPGNSNYGYTF; DNA: TGTGCCAGCAGTTGGCCCGGGAACTCTAACTATGGCTACACCTTC; size: -; J: TRBJ1-2; V: TRBV6-2/TRBV6-3; D: -
CDR3: CASSDTNTGELFF; DNA: TGCGCCAGCAGTGATACTAACACCGGGGAGCTGTTTTTT; size: -; J: TRBJ2-2; V: TRBV10-1; D: -
CDR3: CASRWTGGDYEQYF; DNA: TGTGCCAGTCGATGGACAGGGGGAGACTACGAGCAGTACTTC; size: once; J: TRBJ2-7; V: TRBV19; D: TRBD1
CDR3: CSAKETGDQETQYF; DNA: TGCAGTGCTAAAGAGACAGGGGACCAAGAGACCCAGTACTTC; size: -; J: TRBJ2-5; V: TRBV20-1; D: TRBD1
CDR3: CSARGFSQPYEQYF; DNA: TGCAGTGCTAGAGGGTTTAGCCAGCCATACGAGCAGTACTTC; size: few; J: TRBJ2-7; V: TRBV20-1; D: -
CDR3: CSARRPPNTEAFF; DNA: TGCAGTGCTAGACGACCCCCGAACACTGAAGCTTTCTTT; size: -; J: TRBJ1-1; V: TRBV20-1; D: -